This entry describes one TCR beta chain. Data came from immunoSEQ multiplex PCR; TCRdb stores just in-frame clones and leaves some out. The sample has approximately 29,000 clones, roughly 85% seen once. The source of the sample is a study of blood T cell repertoires in COVID-19. Across the study: Both acute and convalescent COVID-19 samples were obtained from the United States, Italy and Spain.

There are 14 residues in the CDR3. Trimming removed 8 bases from V and 7 bases from J, with 15 bases in between. Germline V gives CDR1 MGHRA, CDR2 YSYEKL. This receptor was taken from a woman aged 60-70 years with active COVID-19. Sequencing was done on a sample of peripheral blood. The chain carries TRBV4-1 and TRBJ1-6, with D tentatively TRBD1 (6 bases). CDR3 sequence: CASGPGARNSPLHF. The CDR3 nucleotides read TGCGCCAGCGGACCAGGGGCAAGGAATTCACCCCTCCACTTT.